These 14 T cell receptor beta chains were sequenced from one sample in a study of T cell responses to AZD1222 COVID-19 vaccine. Method: immunoSEQ multiplex PCR; TCRdb's copy keeps in-frame clones and lacks some. The data contain about 97,000 clones, more than 85% of them singletons. Here the sequenced sample was peripheral blood, taken on day 0 of AZD1222 vaccination. All receptors derive from an adult in good health.

V usage is TRBV3-1 (or the pseudogene TRBV3-2) and J usage is TRBJ2-1; D gene uncertain. The CDR3 has 14 amino acids. V lost 6 bases, J lost 0 bases, and 9 bases lay in between. Germline V CDR1 and CDR2: LGHDT, YNNKEL (reference sequence). The CDR3 loop reads CASSPSFSYNEQFF. As DNA, the CDR3 is TGTGCCAGCAGTCCTAGTTTCTCCTACAATGAGCAGTTCTTC.

The chain employs TRBV9 and TRBJ1-5, with a possible D match to TRBD1 (6 bases). V was pared by 4 bases and J by 4 bases, with 9 bases between. Germline V lookup: CDR1 SGDLS, CDR2 YYNGEE. The CDR3 totals 13 residues. CDR3 sequence (DNA): TGTGCCAGCAGCCGGGGGCAGAATCAGCCCCAGCATTTT. Protein: CASSRGQNQPQHF.

The chain couples TRBV27 to TRBJ2-1, with TRBD1 matching over 7 bases. The ends lost 3 bases at V and 6 bases at J; junction bases unmatched: 5. Germline CDR1 and CDR2: MNHEY and SMNVEV (reference sequence). The CDR3 is 14 residues long. CDR3 in DNA: TGTGCCAGCAGTTTCCTAGACAGGGTCAATGAGCAGTTCTTC. Residues: CASSFLDRVNEQFF.

The rearrangement uses TRBV15 and TRBJ1-5, with D tentatively TRBD1 (5 bases). Trimming took 3 bases from V and 0 from J, leaving 9 bases between them. The germline V gene has CDR1 LNHNV and CDR2 YYDKDF (reference sequence). The length of the CDR3 is 15 residues. The CDR3 DNA reads as TGTGCCACCAGCAGCGGGGACTTTAGCAATCAGCCCCAGCATTTT. Its protein is CATSSGDFSNQPQHF.

This rearrangement joins TRBV9 to TRBJ2-7, with 8 bases matching TRBD2. V lost 2 bases, J lost 6 bases, and 4 bases stayed unmatched. Germline assignment: CDR1 SGDLS and CDR2 YYNGEE. The CDR3 has 13 residues. The CDR3 is CASSVWTSSEQYF. As DNA, the CDR3 is TGTGCCAGCAGCGTCTGGACTAGCTCCGAGCAGTACTTC.

The rearrangement joins TRBV7-9 to TRBJ1-3, with D possibly being TRBD1 (6 bases). Trimming removed 2 bases from V and 4 bases from J, with 9 bases in between. The CDR3 has 14 residues. Germline V gene data show CDR1 as SEHNR and CDR2 as FQNEAQ (reference sequence). CDR3 sequence (DNA): TGTGCCAGCAGCTTAACAGGGCCAGGAAACACCATATATTTT. Its protein product is CASSLTGPGNTIYF.

V gene TRBV6-4 combines with J gene TRBJ1-2; D unresolved. V gave up 2 bases and J gave up 2 bases, with 3 bases separating them. This CDR3 spans 12 amino acids. The germline V gene encodes CDR1 MRHNA and CDR2 SNTAGT. This chain's CDR3 is CASSDPNYGYTF. The CDR3 DNA is TGTGCCAGCAGTGACCCGAACTATGGCTACACCTTC.

The chain joins TRBV18 to TRBJ1-4; 7 bases map to TRBD1. The length of the CDR3 is 14 residues. Germline CDR1 is KGHSH and CDR2 is LQKENI. Trimming took 2 bases from V and 8 from J; bases not matched to a gene: 5. The CDR3 DNA sequence: TGTGCCAGCTCACCAACAGGGGTGGAAGAAAAACTGTTTTTT. Translation gives CASSPTGVEEKLFF.

The V gene is TRBV5-1, the J gene TRBJ2-7; TRBD2 is a possible D gene (7 bases). With 5 bases removed from V and 3 bases from J, the gap between germline ends came to 27 bases. Per germline, CDR1 SGHRS and CDR2 YFSETQ. The CDR3 runs 18 residues. CDR3 DNA sequence: TGCGCCAGCAGGAAAATGGACAGTCTCCAGCGGGAAGACTACGAGCAGTACTTC. Amino acids: CASRKMDSLQREDYEQYF. Looking up the rest from reference TRBV5-1 and TRBJ2-7 gives the full variable domain: KAGVTQTPRYLIKTRGQQVTLSCSPISGHRSVSWYQQTPGQGLQFLFEYFSETQRNKGNFPGRFSGRQFSNSRSEMNVSTLELGDSALYLCASRKMDSLQREDYEQYFGPGTRLTVT.

The chain recombines TRBV6-5 with TRBJ2-2; 11 bases are shared with TRBD2. CDR1 is MNHEY and CDR2 is SVGAGI in the germline V gene. Unmatched junction bases numbered 4, after V lost 2 bases and J lost 8 bases. The CDR3 consists of 15 residues. CDR3: CASSYGSGRAGELFF. In DNA, the CDR3 is TGTGCCAGCAGTTACGGTAGCGGGAGGGCTGGGGAGCTGTTTTTT.

This clone was observed a single time. The chain uses TRBV5-1 and TRBJ2-5, with 10 positions matching TRBD1. The CDR3 covers 14 residues. The V and J ends lost 4 bases and 5 bases, in that order; junction bases with no gene match: 5. Germline V CDR1 and CDR2: SGHRS, YFSETQ. CDR3 DNA sequence: TGCGCCAGCAGCCCCGGGACAGGGGACGAGACCCAGTACTTC. Translated, it gives CASSPGTGDETQYF.

This clone was recorded once. The chain is built from TRBV5-1 and TRBJ2-2, with 7 bases aligning to TRBD1. From germline, CDR1 is SGHRS and CDR2 YFSETQ. The CDR3 loop spans 14 amino acids. The V segment lost 0 bases and the J segment 7 bases; nucleotides outside the gene matches: 3. Here the CDR3 DNA reads TGCGCCAGCAGCTTGGGACAGGGAATCGGGGAGCTGTTTTTT. As protein: CASSLGQGIGELFF.

The V and J genes are TRBV18 and TRBJ1-5; 7 bases fit TRBD1. V lost 4 bases and J lost 9; bases outside the gene matches: 12. The CDR3 covers 15 residues. In germline, CDR1 is KGHSH, CDR2 LQKENI. CDR3 sequence reads: CASSLTNRGLGPQHF. CDR3 coding DNA: TGTGCCAGCTCACTAACTAACAGGGGCCTAGGGCCCCAGCATTTT.

The rearrangement uses TRBV28 and TRBJ2-2; no definite D call. The V end lost 1 base, the J end lost 3 bases, and 3 bases lay between the germline ends. This CDR3 has 13 residues. CDR1 and CDR2 from the germline V gene are MDHEN and SYDVKM. CDR3 in amino acids: CASSLSDTGELFF. The CDR3 DNA reads TGTGCCAGCAGTTTATCGGACACCGGGGAGCTGTTTTTT.